The 20 T cell receptor beta chains listed next were all sequenced from one sample in a study of blood T cell repertoires in COVID-19. The assay was immunoSEQ multiplex PCR, and TCRdb's table has in-frame clones only and misses some. The profile shows around 700,000 clones, 80% to 90% of them singletons. Sequences were obtained from peripheral blood. These TCRs come from a woman in her late teens or twenties with acute or convalescent COVID-19.

The rearrangement uses TRBV19 and TRBJ2-5; 9 positions agree with TRBD1. V was clipped by 3 bases and J by 4 bases; unmatched bases: 3. This CDR3 is 14 amino acids long. Germline CDR1 and CDR2: LNHDA and SQIVND (reference sequence). The CDR3 sequence is CASSMGGQGETQYF. DNA of the CDR3: TGTGCCAGTAGTATGGGGGGACAGGGAGAGACCCAGTACTTC. The whole variable domain, remainder taken from reference TRBV19 and TRBJ2-5, is DGGITQSPKYLFRKEGQNVTLSCEQNLNHDAMYWYRQDPGQGLRLIYYSQIVNDFQKGDIAEGYSVSREKKESFPLTVTSAQKNPTAFYLCASSMGGQGETQYFGPGTRLLVL.

The chain joins TRBV19 to TRBJ2-7; 7 bases align to TRBD2. The V segment lost 6 bases and the J segment 5 bases; nucleotides outside the gene matches: 4. CDR1 and CDR2 from the germline V gene are LNHDA and SQIVND (reference sequence). This CDR3 is built from 12 residues. The CDR3 nucleotides are TGTGCCAGTAGCTATGCGGGGGACGAGCAGTACTTC. It specifies CASSYAGDEQYF.

In this sample, this clone turned up a few times. Other DNA sequences in this specimen translate into the identical CDR3. This chain connects TRBV12-3 or TRBV12-4 to TRBJ1-2; D ambiguous. Trimming cost V 1 base and J 4 bases, with 4 bases left between them. CDR3 length: 12 amino acids. CDR3 amino acids: CASSLGAYGYTF. Here the CDR3 DNA reads TGTGCCAGCAGTTTAGGGGCCTATGGCTACACCTTC.

This clone was detected once. V usage is TRBV5-1 and J usage is TRBJ2-2, with 7 bases identical to TRBD2. The junction had 8 bases not matched to a gene; V was cut back by 2 bases and J by 4 bases. Per the germline V gene, CDR1 is SGHRS and CDR2 is YFSETQ. This CDR3 has 16 residues. The CDR3 DNA sequence: TGCGCCAGCAGCTTAGTCGCGGGGGACCCCACCGGGGAGCTGTTTTTT. This sequence encodes CASSLVAGDPTGELFF.

CDR3 coding DNA: TGTGCCAGCAGCTTGGACCAGGCCCTTGGACCCCTCCACTTT. It codes for CASSLDQALGPLHF. The chain has TRBV5-4 and TRBJ1-6; D is unclear. Trimming pared 0 bases from V and 12 bases from J, leaving 13 bases between. Germline V gene lookup returns CDR1 SGHNT and CDR2 YYREEE (reference sequence). This CDR3 is 14 amino acids long.

This sequence joins TRBV4-3 and TRBJ1-1, with D tentatively TRBD1 (5 bases). Trimming removed 0 bases at V and 4 bases at J, with 15 bases between. This CDR3 region has 16 residues. Germline V lookup: CDR1 LGHNA, CDR2 YSLEER. This CDR3 is CASSQDGQGRSTEAFF. CDR3 DNA: TGCGCCAGCAGCCAAGATGGCCAGGGCCGGAGCACTGAAGCTTTCTTT.

The gene calls are TRBV25-1 and TRBJ2-7; 7 bases agree with TRBD1. Germline V gene data show CDR1 as MGHDK and CDR2 as SYGVNS. V was pared by 0 bases and J by 3 bases, with 2 bases of the junction left unmatched. The CDR3 has 14 residues. This chain's CDR3 is CASSEYQGVYEQYF. CDR3 nucleotides: TGTGCCAGCAGTGAATATCAGGGGGTCTACGAGCAGTACTTC.

The V gene is TRBV19, the J gene TRBJ1-2; D call uncertain. This CDR3 is built from 14 residues. V lost 0 bases to trimming and J lost 7 bases, with 12 bases between them. The germline V gene encodes CDR1 LNHDA and CDR2 SQIVND (reference sequence). The CDR3 spells CASSIDRRAGGYTF. CDR3 in DNA: TGTGCCAGTAGTATAGATCGGAGGGCCGGTGGCTACACCTTC.

The V gene is TRBV11-3, the J gene TRBJ1-5; D gene unclear. The germline V gene has CDR1 SGHNT and CDR2 YENEEA. Trimming left V 6 bases short and J 0 bases short, with 15 bases between. This CDR3 spans 16 amino acids. The CDR3 DNA sequence: TGTGCCAGCAGGGAGGGCAGCAATTATAGCAATCAGCCCCAGCATTTT. It encodes CASREGSNYSNQPQHF. The variable domain in full, completed from reference TRBV11-3 and TRBJ1-5, reads EAGVVQSPRYKIIEKKQPVAFWCNPISGHNTLYWYLQNLGQGPELLIRYENEEAVDDSQLPKDRFSAERLKGVDSTLKIQPAELGDSAVYLCASREGSNYSNQPQHFGDGTRLSIL.

The chain carries TRBV4-1 and TRBJ2-7; TRBD1 might be the D (6 bases). Germline-derived CDR1 and CDR2 are MGHRA and YSYEKL. V gave up 4 bases and J gave up 1 base, with 11 bases separating them. The CDR3 length is 14 residues. The chain's CDR3 is CASSPPGTSYEQYF. The CDR3 DNA follows: TGCGCCAGCAGCCCTCCCGGGACATCCTACGAGCAGTACTTC.

The chain couples TRBV10-3 to TRBJ1-2; 7 bases agree with TRBD1. The CDR3 contains 15 residues. Trimming removed 7 bases from V and 1 base from J; junction bases left unmatched: 9. Germline V gene sequence: CDR1 ENHRY, CDR2 SYGVKD. CDR3 residues: CAITGTVNRNYGYTF. The CDR3 DNA reads TGTGCCATCACCGGGACAGTGAACCGTAACTATGGCTACACCTTC.

The chain joins TRBV18 to TRBJ1-4; D gene unclear. Germline V gene data show CDR1 as KGHSH and CDR2 as LQKENI. The germline V and J ends were trimmed by 3 bases and 2 bases, with 4 bases remaining between them. The CDR3 spans 13 residues. For the CDR3, the DNA is TGTGCCAGCTCACCCGGGACTAATGAAAAACTGTTTTTT. The encoded protein is CASSPGTNEKLFF.

This chain connects TRBV11-2 to TRBJ2-7; 10 bases line up with TRBD1. After removal of 7 bases from V and 2 bases from J, the junction contained 11 bases not matched to a gene. This CDR3 is 16 amino acids long. Germline CDR1 and CDR2: SGHAT and FQNNGV. DNA for the CDR3: TGTGCCAGCACCGACAGGGGGCGGGCTGCTGCCTACGAGCAGTACTTC. Residues: CASTDRGRAAAYEQYF.

V is TRBV7-2 and J is TRBJ1-5; 9 positions match TRBD1. V dropped 8 bases and J dropped 4; count of bases not matched to a gene: 6. CDR1 and CDR2 from the germline V gene are SGHTA and FQGNSA. The length of the CDR3 is 14 residues. The CDR3 spells CASSYRGPNQPQHF. CDR3 sequence (DNA): TGTGCCAGCTCCTACAGGGGGCCAAATCAGCCCCAGCATTTT.

The gene calls are TRBV30 and TRBJ2-7; D remains unclear. In germline, CDR1 is GTSNPN, CDR2 SVGIG (reference sequence). CDR3 size: 13 residues. The ends were cut back, 0 bases at V and 2 bases at J, with 8 bases in the middle. The CDR3 spells CAWSVGSPYEQYF. CDR3 bases: TGTGCCTGGAGTGTCGGTTCCCCCTACGAGCAGTACTTC.

This clone came up a few times. The J gene is TRBJ2-7, the V gene TRBV15; D gene ambiguous. The V and J ends lost 1 base and 2 bases respectively, with 18 bases between them. This CDR3 region has 17 residues. Germline assignment: CDR1 LNHNV and CDR2 YYDKDF (reference sequence). The CDR3 sequence: CATSRVPAGWPPYEQYF. CDR3 bases: TGTGCCACCAGCAGAGTCCCCGCAGGTTGGCCCCCCTACGAGCAGTACTTC.

V and J are TRBV18 and TRBJ2-5; possibly TRBD2 for D (7 bases). The V gene lost 0 bases and the J gene lost 5 bases, with 19 bases spanning the gap. There are 17 residues in the CDR3. Germline V lookup: CDR1 KGHSH, CDR2 LQKENI. CDR3 in amino acids: CASSPPLGGASVETQYF. The CDR3 nucleotides read TGTGCCAGCTCACCACCCCTGGGGGGGGCGTCGGTGGAGACCCAGTACTTC.

The CDR3 here is CSASSGFDYEQYF. Here the CDR3 DNA reads TGCAGTGCTAGTTCGGGATTTGACTACGAGCAGTACTTC. The rearrangement links TRBV20-1 to TRBJ2-7; TRBD2 might be the D (5 bases). V lost 3 bases and J lost 3, with 12 bases in between. This CDR3 has 13 residues. CDR1 and CDR2 (germline): DFQATT, SNEGSKA (reference sequence).

The V and J genes are TRBV5-6 and TRBJ1-1, with D uncertain. Germline values: CDR1 SGHDT, CDR2 YYEEEE. The V end was cut by 2 bases, the J end by 4 bases, with 3 bases between. The CDR3 is 11 residues long. The CDR3 spells CASSFRTEAFF. The CDR3 coding sequence is TGTGCCAGCAGCTTCCGCACTGAAGCTTTCTTT.

V gene TRBV18 combines with J gene TRBJ2-1, with TRBD2 matching over 8 bases. This CDR3 contains 12 residues. J gave up 16 bases and V 3 bases, and 8 bases lay outside the gene matches. Germline CDR1 and CDR2: KGHSH and LQKENI. The CDR3 DNA sequence: TGTGCCAGCTCACCGTATCTCGGGGGGGAATTCTTC. Protein product: CASSPYLGGEFF.